This T cell receptor (beta chain) was sequenced during a study of T cell repertoires in cytomegalovirus infection. The germline gives CDR1 SEHNR, CDR2 FQNEAQ (reference sequence). This CDR3 is 13 amino acids long. The junction had 2 bases not matched to a gene; V was cut back by 3 bases and J by 6 bases. This clonotype appeared a few times. TCRdb reprocessed the reads via MiXCR and lists one record per CDR3 protein. The sample consists of 310,000 or so distinct CDR3 sequences, over 20% of them appearing once. This rearrangement joins TRBV7-9 to TRBJ2-7; TRBD2 aligns across 10 bases. The source of this sequence is a human donor in good health (CMV status not recorded). Some clones in this sample may be carry-over from other donors' samples. The sequenced sample consisted of PBMCs. Here the CDR3 DNA reads TGTGCCAGCAGCTTCCAGCGGGAGGGCGAGCAGTACTTC. It is translated as CASSFQREGEQYF.